This T cell receptor beta chain was found in a study of technical replicates of blood from a handful of donors. Clones were sequenced by immunoSEQ multiplex PCR, and TCRdb holds only the in-frame ones, with some missing. In the table there are tens of thousands of clones, approximately 94% of which are singletons. The ends were cut back, 4 bases at V and 7 bases at J, with 18 bases in the middle. Germline values: CDR1 SEHNR, CDR2 FQNEAQ (reference sequence). This CDR3 is built from 15 residues. The origin of this receptor is a human donor in good health. The chain carries TRBV7-9 and TRBJ2-3; D perhaps matches TRBD2 (5 bases). Sequenced: T cells isolated from PBMCs. The CDR3 DNA reads TGTGCCAGCAGCTCCGCCCGGGGTTTCGAAAATACGCAGTATTTT. This gives the protein CASSSARGFENTQYF.